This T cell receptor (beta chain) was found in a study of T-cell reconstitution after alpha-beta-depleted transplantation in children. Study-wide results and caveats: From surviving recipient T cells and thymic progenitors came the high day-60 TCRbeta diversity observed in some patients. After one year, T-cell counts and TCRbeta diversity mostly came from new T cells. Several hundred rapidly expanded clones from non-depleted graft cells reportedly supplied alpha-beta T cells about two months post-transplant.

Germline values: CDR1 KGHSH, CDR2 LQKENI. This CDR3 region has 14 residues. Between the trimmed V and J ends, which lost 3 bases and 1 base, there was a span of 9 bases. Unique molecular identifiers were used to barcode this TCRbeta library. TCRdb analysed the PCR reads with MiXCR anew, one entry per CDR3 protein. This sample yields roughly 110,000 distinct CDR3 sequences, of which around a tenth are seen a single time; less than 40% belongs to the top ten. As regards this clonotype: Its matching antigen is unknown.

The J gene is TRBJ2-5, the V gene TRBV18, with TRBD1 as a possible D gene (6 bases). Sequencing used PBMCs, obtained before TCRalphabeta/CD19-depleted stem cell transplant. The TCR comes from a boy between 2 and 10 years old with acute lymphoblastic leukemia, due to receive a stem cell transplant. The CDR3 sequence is CASSPGTPQETQYF. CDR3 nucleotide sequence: TGTGCCAGCTCACCGGGGACACCCCAAGAGACCCAGTACTTC. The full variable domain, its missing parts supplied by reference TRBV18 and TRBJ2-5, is NAGVMQNPRHLVRRRGQEARLRCSPMKGHSHVYWYRQLPEEGLKFMVYLQKENIIDESGMPKERFSAEFPKEGPSILRIQQVVRGDSAAYFCASSPGTPQETQYFGPGTRLLVL.